What follows is one T cell receptor beta chain and its context. This clonotype was observed a few times. The antigen it binds to is not known. No quality values exist for individual bases; no much larger clone is one base distant. Multiplex touch-down PCR with a mixed TRB-A/B primer pool was used to amplify rearranged TRB sequences covering the V, D and J segments. Illumina adapters and sample indices were attached to the amplicons in two consecutive PCR reactions using Phusion HS II polymerase. After gel purification with the NucleoSpin Gel and PCR Clean-up kit, the amplicons were checked using Qubit and an Agilent 2100 Bioanalyzer. Sequencing of the libraries was done on an Illumina MiSeq with paired-end, single-indexed 600-cycle runs. In the source study's methods: MiXCR versions 2.12 and 3.0.5 were used to process TRB sequences. Each unique CDR3 nucleotide sequence was counted as one clone, and only productive sequences with at least two reads were retained. The repertoire metrics were Shannon diversity, evenness, clonality (defined as one minus evenness), and alpha-parameterized diversity profiles covering alpha 0 to 5. The IGoR algorithm was used to calculate generation probabilities for clones in the paired samples taken before and after chemotherapy. The public reads were quality trimmed at Q25 with fastp and then assembled into clones with MiXCR by TCRdb, keeping productive beta chains. For every CDR3 protein sequence, its rows merge into one entry that carries the most common genes and DNA. These V and J calls rely on TCRdb rather than the paper's analysis. The sample records about 860 distinct CDR3 sequences, 25% to 30% of which are singletons. The top ten constitute around 41% of the sample.

CDR1 SGHTA and CDR2 FQGNSA were looked up in the germline V gene. Trimming takes 5 bases off V and 14 bases off J; junction bases not matched to a gene: 8. The CDR3, cysteine through phenylalanine, is 12 amino acids long. Only CDR3 DNA is held: 36 bases, read in frame from base 1. Genomic DNA extracted from peripheral blood, rather than sorted cells or RNA, was used as the source for amplification of TCR beta rearrangements. This specimen belongs to a study of T cell repertoires in aging, cancer and after chemotherapy (dated by TCRdb to about 2019). For the wider study: Six donor age groups were covered, ranging from 30 or younger up to 70 or older, and each group contained at least three individuals. In the hematological group, paired pre- and post-chemotherapy samples were obtained from chronic lymphocytic leukemia patients treated with fludarabine- or bendamustine-based regimens. In total, the full dataset held several million TCR reads. The study profiled peripheral blood TCR beta repertoires from healthy donors and cancer patients to examine immunoaging and T cell reconstitution after chemotherapy. The cohort comprised around 220 cancer patients, 90 to 94 with hematological and over 110 with solid cancers, plus 95 healthy donors as a reference group.

Broader findings and caveats from the paper: In both cancer cohorts, median generation probability rose over the chemotherapy interval, which suggests that the repertoire was reconstituted through rebound thymic output. In healthy donors, the decline in TCR diversity with age was mainly explained by loss of richness, whereas in cancer patients loss of evenness was also found to contribute. Untreated patients with hematological or solid cancers showed significantly lower blood TCR diversity and higher clonality than age-matched healthy donors. It was noted by the authors that conclusions about immunological memory after chemotherapy cannot be drawn from the repertoire data. Lymphoid organ infiltration was present in the hematological cancer patients, and this infiltration may itself impair thymic emigration or the expansion of peripheral T cells.

The chain employs TRBV7-2 and TRBJ2-1, and TRBD2 matches 8 of the central bases. The TCR was taken from a human donor with a blood cancer. Sequencing was performed on blood. The CDR3 region: CASSPQGLEEFF. The nucleotide sequence reads as follows: TGTGCCAGCAGCCCGCAGGGACTAGAAGAGTTCTTC.